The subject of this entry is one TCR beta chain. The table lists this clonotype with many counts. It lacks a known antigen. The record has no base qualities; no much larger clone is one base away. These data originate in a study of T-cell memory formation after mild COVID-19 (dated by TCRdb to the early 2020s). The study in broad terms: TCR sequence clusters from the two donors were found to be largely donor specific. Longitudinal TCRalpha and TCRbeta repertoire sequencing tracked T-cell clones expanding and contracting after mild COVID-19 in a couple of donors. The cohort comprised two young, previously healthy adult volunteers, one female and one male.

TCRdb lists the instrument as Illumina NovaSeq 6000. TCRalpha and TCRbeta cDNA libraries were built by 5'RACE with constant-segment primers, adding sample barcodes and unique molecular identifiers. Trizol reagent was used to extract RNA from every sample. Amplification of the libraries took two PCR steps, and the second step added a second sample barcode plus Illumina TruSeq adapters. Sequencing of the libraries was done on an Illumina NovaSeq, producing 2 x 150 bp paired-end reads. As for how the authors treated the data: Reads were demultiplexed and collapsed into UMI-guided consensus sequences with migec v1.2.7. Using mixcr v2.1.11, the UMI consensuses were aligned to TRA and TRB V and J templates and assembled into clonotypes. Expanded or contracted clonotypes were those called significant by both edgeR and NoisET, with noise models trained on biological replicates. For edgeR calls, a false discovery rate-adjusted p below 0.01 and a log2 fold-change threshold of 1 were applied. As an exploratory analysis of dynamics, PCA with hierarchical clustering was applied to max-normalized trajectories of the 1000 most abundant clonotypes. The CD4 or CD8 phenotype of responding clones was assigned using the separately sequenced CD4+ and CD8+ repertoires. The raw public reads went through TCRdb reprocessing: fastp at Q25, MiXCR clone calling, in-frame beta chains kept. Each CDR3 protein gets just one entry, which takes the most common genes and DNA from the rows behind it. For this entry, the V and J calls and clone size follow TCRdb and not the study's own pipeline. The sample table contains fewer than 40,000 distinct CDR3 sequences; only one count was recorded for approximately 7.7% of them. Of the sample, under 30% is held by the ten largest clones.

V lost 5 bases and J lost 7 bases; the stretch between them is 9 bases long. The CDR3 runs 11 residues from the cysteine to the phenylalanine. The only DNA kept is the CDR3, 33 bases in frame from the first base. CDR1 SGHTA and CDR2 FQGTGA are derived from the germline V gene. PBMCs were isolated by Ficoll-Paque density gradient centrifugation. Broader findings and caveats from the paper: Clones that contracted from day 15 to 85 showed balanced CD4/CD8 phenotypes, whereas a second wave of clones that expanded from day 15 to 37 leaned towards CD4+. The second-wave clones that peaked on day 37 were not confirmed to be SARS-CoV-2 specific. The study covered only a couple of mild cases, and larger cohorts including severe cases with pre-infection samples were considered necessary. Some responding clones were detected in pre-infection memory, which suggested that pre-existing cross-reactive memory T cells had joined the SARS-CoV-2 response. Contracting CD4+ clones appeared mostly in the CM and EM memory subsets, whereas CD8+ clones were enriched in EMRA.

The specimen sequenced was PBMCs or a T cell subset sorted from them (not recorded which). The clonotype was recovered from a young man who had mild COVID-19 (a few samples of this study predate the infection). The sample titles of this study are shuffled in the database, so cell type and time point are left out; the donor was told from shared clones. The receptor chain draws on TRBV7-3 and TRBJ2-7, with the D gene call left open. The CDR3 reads CASSPGGEQYF. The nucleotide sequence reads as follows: TGTGCCAGCAGCCCCGGTGGTGAGCAGTACTTC. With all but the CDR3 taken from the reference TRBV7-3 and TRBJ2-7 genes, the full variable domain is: GAGVSQTPSNKVTEKGKYVELRCDPISGHTALYWYRQSLGQGPEFLIYFQGTGAADDSGLPNDRFFAVRPEGSVSTLKIQRTERGDSAVYLCASSPGGEQYFGPGTRLTVT.